The sequence of this T cell receptor beta chain was determined in a study of response to subunit inactivated influenza vaccine. TCRdb reprocessed the RT-PCR reads via MiXCR and lists one record per CDR3 protein. Among about 480,000 distinct CDR3 sequences, 10% to 15% were seen once, and the ten largest hold around 14%. V was clipped by 8 bases and J by 7 bases; unmatched bases: 5. This CDR3 has 12 amino acids. This clonotype showed up many times. The sequencing used PBMCs from blood, collected 45 days after vaccination. The J gene is TRBJ1-2, the V gene TRBV12-3 or TRBV12-4; 9 positions agree with TRBD1. This clonotype originated in a man in his fifties or sixties who received an inactivated influenza vaccine. CDR3 sequence (DNA): TGTGCCAGCCTCACAGGGGGCCGTGGCTACACCTTC. Translating it yields CASLTGGRGYTF.